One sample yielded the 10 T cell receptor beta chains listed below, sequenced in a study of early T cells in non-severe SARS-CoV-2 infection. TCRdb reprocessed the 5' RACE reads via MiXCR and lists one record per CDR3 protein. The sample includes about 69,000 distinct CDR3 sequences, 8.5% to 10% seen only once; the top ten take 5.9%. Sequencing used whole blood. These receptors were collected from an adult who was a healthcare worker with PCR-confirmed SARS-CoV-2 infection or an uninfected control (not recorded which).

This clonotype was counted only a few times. Written as DNA, the CDR3 is TGCGCCAGCAGTTTGTCAGTCTCTGGGGCCAACGTCCTGACTTTC. It yields the protein CASSLSVSGANVLTF. This chain links TRBV5-1 with TRBJ2-6, with D unclear. CDR3 size: 15 residues. Germline V gene data show CDR1 as SGHRS and CDR2 as YFSETQ. Between the trimmed V and J ends, which lost 5 bases and 0 bases, there was a span of 9 bases.

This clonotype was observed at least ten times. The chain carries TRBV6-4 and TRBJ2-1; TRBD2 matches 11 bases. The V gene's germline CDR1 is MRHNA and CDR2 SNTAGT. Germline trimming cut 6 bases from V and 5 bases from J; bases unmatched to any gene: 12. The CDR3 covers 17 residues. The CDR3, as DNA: TGTGCCAGCAGCCCTCACCCGACTAGCGGGACTGACAATGAGCAGTTCTTC. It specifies CASSPHPTSGTDNEQFF.

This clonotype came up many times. Here the CDR3 reads CSVYSGSREQFF. In DNA, the CDR3 is TGCAGCGTCTATTCGGGGTCTCGGGAGCAGTTCTTC. The V and J genes are TRBV29-1 and TRBJ2-1, with D maybe TRBD2 (5 bases). Germline V gene sequence: CDR1 SQVTM, CDR2 ANQGSEA. The CDR3 is 12 residues long. V was pared by 6 bases and J by 10 bases, with 16 bases between.

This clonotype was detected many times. The CDR3 here is CSARDPTASGGQYNEQFF. The CDR3 DNA reads TGCAGTGCTAGAGACCCCACGGCTAGCGGGGGCCAATACAATGAGCAGTTCTTC. The rearrangement joins TRBV20-1 to TRBJ2-1; 10 nucleotides align to TRBD2. V lost 0 bases to trimming and J lost 4 bases; unmatched junction nucleotides: 12. Germline V lookup: CDR1 DFQATT, CDR2 SNEGSKA (reference sequence). This CDR3 is 18 amino acids long.

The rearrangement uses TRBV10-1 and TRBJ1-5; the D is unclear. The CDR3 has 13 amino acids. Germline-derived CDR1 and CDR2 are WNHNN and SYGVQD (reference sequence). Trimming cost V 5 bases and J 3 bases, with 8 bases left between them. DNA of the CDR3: TGCGCCAGCAGTTTATCGGTCAATCAGCCCCAGCATTTT. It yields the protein CASSLSVNQPQHF.

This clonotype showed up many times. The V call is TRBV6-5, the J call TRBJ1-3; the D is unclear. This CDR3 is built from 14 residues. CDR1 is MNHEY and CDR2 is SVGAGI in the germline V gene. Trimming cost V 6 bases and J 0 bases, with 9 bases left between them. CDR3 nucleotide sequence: TGTGCCAGCAGCCCCCGGACCTCTGGAAACACCATATATTTT. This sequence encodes CASSPRTSGNTIYF.

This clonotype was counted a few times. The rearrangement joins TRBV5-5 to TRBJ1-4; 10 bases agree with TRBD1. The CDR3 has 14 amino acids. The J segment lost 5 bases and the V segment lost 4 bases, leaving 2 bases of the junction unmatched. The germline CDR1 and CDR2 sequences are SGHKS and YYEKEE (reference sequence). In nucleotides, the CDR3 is TGTGCCAGCAGCGCGGGACAGGGGAATGAAAAACTGTTTTTT. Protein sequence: CASSAGQGNEKLFF.

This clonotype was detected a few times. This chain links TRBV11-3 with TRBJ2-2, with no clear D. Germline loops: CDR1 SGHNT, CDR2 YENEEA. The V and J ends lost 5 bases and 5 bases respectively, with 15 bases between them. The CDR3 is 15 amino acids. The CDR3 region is CASSLDTLGTGELFF. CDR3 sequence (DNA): TGTGCCAGCAGCCTTGACACCCTAGGAACCGGGGAGCTGTTTTTT.

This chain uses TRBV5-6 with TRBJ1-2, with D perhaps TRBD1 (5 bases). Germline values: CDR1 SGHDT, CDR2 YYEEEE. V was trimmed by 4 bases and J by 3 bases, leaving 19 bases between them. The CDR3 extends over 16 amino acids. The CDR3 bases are TGTGCCAGCAGCCCCAGGGCGGACGGGACTTACTATGGCTACACCTTC. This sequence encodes CASSPRADGTYYGYTF.

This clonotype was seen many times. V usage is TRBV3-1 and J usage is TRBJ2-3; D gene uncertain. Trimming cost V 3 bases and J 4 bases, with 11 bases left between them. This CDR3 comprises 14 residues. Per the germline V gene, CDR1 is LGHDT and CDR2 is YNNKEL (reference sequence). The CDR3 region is CASSHFGLPDTQYF. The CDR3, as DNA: TGTGCCAGCAGCCATTTTGGTTTACCAGATACGCAGTATTTT.